This TCR beta chain is drawn from a study of blood T cells in healthy people across ages. General study findings and limits: There was a strong correlation between TCR beta diversity and naive T cell percentage.

About this clonotype itself: What it binds is not known.

CDR3 length: 15 residues. Germline values: CDR1 SSHAT, CDR2 FNYEAQ (reference sequence). Trimming stripped 1 base from V and 2 bases from J, with 10 bases between. A J-beta primer mix and a sample-barcoded 5' primer were used in a second PCR of roughly 6 to 11 cycles. Each CDR3 protein gets one entry after TCRdb re-called the 5' RACE reads with MiXCR. The sample records 450,000 to 700,000 distinct CDR3 sequences, 25% to 30% being singletons. The source is a woman in her seventies in good health. V is TRBV7-7 and J is TRBJ2-3; D is perhaps TRBD2 (5 bases). Sequencing was done on a sample of blood. This CDR3 is CASSLGSLATDTQYF. Written as DNA, the CDR3 is TGTGCCAGCAGCTTAGGGTCGCTAGCCACAGATACGCAGTATTTT.